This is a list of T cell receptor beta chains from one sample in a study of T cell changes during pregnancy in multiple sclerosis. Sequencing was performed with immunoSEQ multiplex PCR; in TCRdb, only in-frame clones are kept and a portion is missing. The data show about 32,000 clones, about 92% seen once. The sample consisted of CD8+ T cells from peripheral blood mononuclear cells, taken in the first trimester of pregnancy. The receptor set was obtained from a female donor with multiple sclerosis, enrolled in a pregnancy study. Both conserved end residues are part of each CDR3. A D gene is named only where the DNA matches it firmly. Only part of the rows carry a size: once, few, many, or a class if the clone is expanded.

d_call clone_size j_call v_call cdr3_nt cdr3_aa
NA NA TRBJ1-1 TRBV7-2 TGTGCCAGCAGCTCCAAGTTGGGGGGGAACACTGAAGCTTTCTTT CASSSKLGGNTEAFF
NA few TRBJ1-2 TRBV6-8 TGTGCCAGCAGTACGATTTTACGCTCTAGAAACTATGGCTACACCTTC CASSTILRSRNYGYTF
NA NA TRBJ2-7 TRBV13 TGTGCGGAGTTTCGGCACTACGAGCAGTACTTC CAEFRHYEQYF
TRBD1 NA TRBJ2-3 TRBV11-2 TGTGCCAGCAGCTTCCTCCAGGGGGCATATACGCAGTATTTT CASSFLQGAYTQYF
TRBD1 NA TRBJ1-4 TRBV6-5 TGTGCCAGCAGCGACAGGGCCCTAAGAAAAAAACTGTTTTTT CASSDRALRKKLFF
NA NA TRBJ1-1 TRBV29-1 TGCAGCGTTGCAGGGGAGAACACTGAAGCTTTCTTT CSVAGENTEAFF
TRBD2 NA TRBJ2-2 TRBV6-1 TGTGCCAGCAGTGAATGGGGGAGGGCCGGGGAGCTGTTTTTT CASSEWGRAGELFF
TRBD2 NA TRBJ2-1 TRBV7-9 TGTGCCAGCAGCCTCCGTAGACTAGCGGGAGCTACCTACAATGAGCAGTTCTTC CASSLRRLAGATYNEQFF
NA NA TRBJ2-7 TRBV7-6 TGTGCCAGCAGCTTAGTGTGGTCTAGCGCGGTCGACGAGCAGTACTTC CASSLVWSSAVDEQYF
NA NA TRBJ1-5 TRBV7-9 TGTGCCAAAACAGCTGAGCTACGGAAGTATAGCAATCAGCCCCAGCATTTT CAKTAELRKYSNQPQHF
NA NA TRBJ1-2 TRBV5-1 TGCGCCAGCAGCTTGGCTTCCGGCCACAGGCACTATGGCTACACCTTC CASSLASGHRHYGYTF
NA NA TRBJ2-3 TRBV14 TGTGCCAGCAGCCAAGATGCCGCGGGCACAGATACGCAGTATTTT CASSQDAAGTDTQYF
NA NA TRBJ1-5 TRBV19 TGTGCCAGTAGTATAGATGCCGGGGTCCTACAGCCCCAGCATTTT CASSIDAGVLQPQHF
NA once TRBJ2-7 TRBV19 TGTGCCAGTAGTTTTGGCACCACCTACGAGCAGTACTTC CASSFGTTYEQYF
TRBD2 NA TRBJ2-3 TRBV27 TGTGCCAGCAAACCCCTGGGACTAGCGGGGGGAGGCCTGATAACAGATACGCAGTATTTT CASKPLGLAGGGLITDTQYF
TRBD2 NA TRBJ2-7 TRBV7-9 TGTGCCAGCAGCCCTTGGACTAGCGGGGCCTACTACGAGCAGTACTTC CASSPWTSGAYYEQYF
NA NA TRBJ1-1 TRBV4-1 TGCGCCAGCAGCCAAGATTCCGGGGCGGGGTCTGAAGCTTTCTTT CASSQDSGAGSEAFF
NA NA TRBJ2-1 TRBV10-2 TGCGCCAGTGGCTGGGCTATTCCCCTCTCCTACAATGAGCAGTTCTTC CASGWAIPLSYNEQFF
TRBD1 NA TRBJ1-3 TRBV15 TGTGCCACCAGCGGAAGACAGGGGGCTTCTGGAAACACCATATATTTT CATSGRQGASGNTIYF
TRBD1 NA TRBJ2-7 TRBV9 TGTGCCAGCAGCGAGACCGGACAGGCCCCTTACGAGCAGTACTTC CASSETGQAPYEQYF
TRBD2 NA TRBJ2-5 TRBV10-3 TGTGCCATCAGTGAGGGAATAGCGGGAGGCCCCCAGGTTGGGACCCAGTACTTC CAISEGIAGGPQVGTQYF
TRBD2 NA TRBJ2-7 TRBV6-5 TGTGCCAGCAGTAAGGGACTAGCGGGGTACGAGCAGTACTTC CASSKGLAGYEQYF
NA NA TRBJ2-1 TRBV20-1 TGCAGTGCTAGACCTTACAATGAGCAGTTCTTC CSARPYNEQFF
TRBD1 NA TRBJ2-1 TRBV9 TGTGCCAGCAGCGGGGACAGGGGGAATGAGCAGTTCTTC CASSGDRGNEQFF
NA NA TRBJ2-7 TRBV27 TGTGCCAGCAGCCGGACAGCCTACGAGCAGTACTTC CASSRTAYEQYF
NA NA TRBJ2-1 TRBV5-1 TGCGCCAGCAGAAGTACACAGTACAATGAGCAGTTCTTC CASRSTQYNEQFF
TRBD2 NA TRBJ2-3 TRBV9 TGTGCCAGCAGCGCGCCTTGGGGGGAGGGCCCAGATACGCAGTATTTT CASSAPWGEGPDTQYF
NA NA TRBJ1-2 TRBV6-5 TGTGCCAGCAGTTACGCGCAGGGCGTCATCTATGGCTACACCTTC CASSYAQGVIYGYTF
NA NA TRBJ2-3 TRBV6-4 TGTGCCAGCAGTGTCCTCGGGGGGCAGGGAGATACGCAGTATTTT CASSVLGGQGDTQYF
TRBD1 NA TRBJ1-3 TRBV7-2 TGTGCCAGCAGCTTAGTTTCTGGACAGGGGGGAAACACCATATATTTT CASSLVSGQGGNTIYF
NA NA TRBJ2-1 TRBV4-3 TGCGCCAGCAGCCAAGCCCCGGACAGTTACAATGAGCAGTTCTTC CASSQAPDSYNEQFF
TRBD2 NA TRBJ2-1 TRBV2 TGTGCCACCCGGGGAAGGGAGGGTTACAATGAGCAGTTCTTC CATRGREGYNEQFF